This TCR beta chain was recorded in a study of blood T cell repertoires in COVID-19. For the study at large: PBMCs, B-cell-depleted T cells, or T cells provided the cDNA or gDNA that made up the material.

Assay used: immunoSEQ multiplex PCR; TCRdb lists only in-frame clones, some missing. The table has roughly 5,700 clones, approximately 88% seen once; the top ten hold roughly 13%. V gave up 5 bases and J gave up 2 bases, with 13 bases separating them. In germline, CDR1 is LNHDA, CDR2 SQIVND (reference sequence). The CDR3 spans 15 residues. This sequence originates from a human donor in a cohort sampled during active COVID-19. The specimen was peripheral blood. The rearrangement joins TRBV19 to TRBJ1-5; a possible D gene is TRBD1 (6 bases). CDR3 sequence reads: CASSLQGSGNQPQHF. Here the CDR3 DNA reads TGTGCCAGTAGTCTACAGGGATCGGGCAATCAGCCCCAGCATTTT.